A single sample gave rise to the 16 T cell receptor beta chains below, sequenced in a study of identifying expanded T cells in peripheral blood. Some clones are missing from TCRdb's copy, which holds only in-frame ones; the method was immunoSEQ multiplex PCR. There are approximately 80,000 clones in the sample; about four fifths occur only once, and 18% lies in the top ten. The sequenced material came from blood. The receptors derive from a person aged 18 to 70 in good health.

J is TRBJ2-5 and V is TRBV27; 7 nucleotides align to TRBD1. Germline V gives CDR1 MNHEY, CDR2 SMNVEV (reference sequence). V was pared by 3 bases and J by 3 bases, with 10 bases of the junction left unmatched. CDR3 length equals 16 residues. CDR3 DNA sequence: TGTGCCAGCAGTTTCGCCAGACAGGGCGGAAAAGAGACCCAGTACTTC. Its translation: CASSFARQGGKETQYF.

In this sample, this clone turned up once. The CDR3 region is CASRPDRNTEAFF. As DNA, the CDR3 is TGTGCCAGCAGGCCAGACCGGAACACTGAAGCTTTCTTT. This chain connects TRBV7-2 to TRBJ1-1; D ambiguous. V shed 6 bases and J shed 1 base, with 9 bases lying between them. The CDR3 contains 13 residues. CDR1 and CDR2 from the germline V gene are SGHTA and FQGNSA.

The chain links TRBV7-3 to TRBJ1-4; D uncertain. V was clipped by 8 bases and J by 0 bases, with 7 bases between them. Germline CDR1 SGHTA, CDR2 FQGTGA. This CDR3 region has 13 residues. The CDR3 DNA is TGTGCCAGCGCAAGGGCAACTAATGAAAAACTGTTTTTT. Its protein is CASARATNEKLFF.

This chain joins TRBV9 and TRBJ2-5, with TRBD2 as a possible D gene (6 bases). This CDR3 spans 14 amino acids. The germline V gene encodes CDR1 SGDLS and CDR2 YYNGEE. V lost 2 bases and J 5 bases, leaving 13 bases between the germline ends. The CDR3 bases are TGTGCCAGCAGCGTTGGAGGGGTGGACGAGACCCAGTACTTC. Its protein product is CASSVGGVDETQYF.

The chain carries TRBV5-4 and TRBJ2-7; 11 bases are shared with TRBD2. V lost 3 bases, J lost 2 bases, and 10 bases stayed unmatched. Germline lookup yields CDR1 SGHNT and CDR2 YYREEE (reference sequence). The CDR3 runs 17 residues. The CDR3 DNA follows: TGTGCCAGCAGCTCCAGGAGGTTAGCGGGAGGGACCTACGAGCAGTACTTC. Its translation: CASSSRRLAGGTYEQYF.

The chain combines TRBV11-3 with TRBJ2-3; 10 bases match TRBD2. Losses at the gene ends were 5 bases for V and 4 bases for J; bases not matched to a gene: 3. The CDR3 extends over 14 amino acids. Per germline, CDR1 SGHNT and CDR2 YENEEA. Here the CDR3 DNA reads TGTGCCAGCAGCCGGCTAGCGGGAGCAGATACGCAGTATTTT. As protein: CASSRLAGADTQYF.

This chain joins TRBV13 and TRBJ2-1; the D gene is possibly TRBD1 (5 bases). This CDR3 spans 17 amino acids. Germline V lookup: CDR1 PRHDT, CDR2 FYEKMQ (reference sequence). V was shortened by 5 bases and J by 0 bases, with 17 bases between the two germline ends. The CDR3 spells CASSPLGRQSSYNEQFF. DNA of the CDR3: TGTGCCAGCAGCCCCTTGGGGCGGCAAAGCTCCTACAATGAGCAGTTCTTC.

This clone was counted once. The V and J genes are TRBV28 and TRBJ1-1; tentative D call: TRBD1 (6 bases). V gave up 8 bases and J gave up 0 bases, with 25 bases separating them. This CDR3 has 18 amino acids. Per the germline V gene, CDR1 is MDHEN and CDR2 is SYDVKM. CDR3 sequence (DNA): TGTGCCAGCGAAGCTTCGGCGGGGGGCGCGTGGTTGAACACTGAAGCTTTCTTT. This gives the protein CASEASAGGAWLNTEAFF.

V is TRBV6-1 and J is TRBJ1-5; D gene uncertain. Germline CDR1 and CDR2: MNHNS and SASEGT. There are 15 residues in the CDR3. V was cut by 4 bases and J by 0 bases, with 10 bases left in between. The CDR3 region has the DNA TGTGCCAGCAGTGGTCGAACTTATAGCAATCAGCCCCAGCATTTT. Its protein is CASSGRTYSNQPQHF.

The rearrangement joins TRBV4-1 to TRBJ2-2; weak D call: TRBD2 (6 bases). The germline V and J ends were trimmed by 3 bases and 7 bases, with 15 bases remaining between them. This CDR3 is 15 amino acids long. Germline CDR1 reads MGHRA; CDR2 reads YSYEKL. CDR3 loop: CASSHSGARIGELFF. Written as DNA, the CDR3 is TGCGCCAGCAGCCACTCGGGAGCTCGGATCGGGGAGCTGTTTTTT.

The genes are TRBV6-5 and TRBJ1-1; D gene uncertain. Germline V gives CDR1 MNHEY, CDR2 SVGAGI. The V and J ends lost 9 bases and 1 base respectively, with 12 bases between them. This CDR3 is built from 13 residues. CDR3 region: CASHILGNTEAFF. The CDR3 region has the DNA TGTGCCAGTCACATCCTAGGGAACACTGAAGCTTTCTTT.

The J gene is TRBJ2-7, the V gene TRBV6-6; the D gene is possibly TRBD2 (5 bases). The CDR3 spans 14 residues. Germline values: CDR1 MNHNY, CDR2 SVGAGI (reference sequence). With 2 bases removed from V and 5 bases from J, the gap between germline ends came to 13 bases. In DNA form, the CDR3 reads TGTGCCAGCAGTTACGGTGGGAGTAGCAACGAGCAGTACTTC. Its translation: CASSYGGSSNEQYF.

The chain links TRBV29-1 to TRBJ1-4; D gene ambiguous. Germline V gives CDR1 SQVTM, CDR2 ANQGSEA. V lost 3 bases, J lost 5 bases, and 10 bases lay in between. The CDR3 consists of 13 residues. CDR3 protein: CSVDPGRNEKLFF. Here the CDR3 DNA reads TGCAGCGTTGACCCTGGACGGAATGAAAAACTGTTTTTT.

CDR3 residues: CASNPGPFYEQYF. The CDR3 DNA is TGTGCCAGCAACCCCGGGCCCTTCTACGAGCAGTACTTC. The chain joins TRBV2 to TRBJ2-7; D not certain. Looked up from germline, CDR1 is SNHLY and CDR2 is FYNNEI. This CDR3 region has 13 residues. V dropped 7 bases and J dropped 3 bases, with 13 bases sitting between them.

The chain uses TRBV6-5 and TRBJ2-7; 8 bases map to TRBD1. The CDR3 loop spans 14 amino acids. CDR1 MNHEY and CDR2 SVGAGI come from the germline V gene. V shed 6 bases, J shed 6 bases, and the junction held 10 bases outside the gene matches. CDR3 loop: CASRERQGSSEQYF. In DNA form, the CDR3 reads TGTGCCAGCAGGGAGAGACAGGGGTCGTCCGAGCAGTACTTC.

The V call is TRBV28, the J call TRBJ2-3, with no clear D. The CDR3 loop spans 15 amino acids. Germline assignment: CDR1 MDHEN and CDR2 SYDVKM. V dropped 6 bases and J dropped 1 base, with 14 bases sitting between them. DNA for the CDR3: TGTGCCAGCAGAATCGCTCTCCCTGGCACAGATACGCAGTATTTT. Translation gives CASRIALPGTDTQYF.